The clone carrying this T cell receptor (beta chain) has just one count. Authors' data handling: By means of reference gene primer amplification, nucleated cell counts were estimated. Assay: immunoSEQ multiplex PCR; the TCRdb copy retains only in-frame clones and omits some. V, J and clone size are those of that table, while D and trimming were read from the DNA. The data show about 50,000 clones, 90% seen once. The CDR3 extends over 13 amino acids. Between the trimmed V and J ends, which lost 8 bases and 5 bases, there was a span of 15 bases. The data derive from a study of blood T cell repertoires in COVID-19. Overall study: Researchers got acute and convalescent COVID-19 samples from the United States, Italy and Spain. The cDNA or gDNA used as material had been derived from T cells, B-cell-depleted T cells, or PBMCs.

The V and J genes are TRBV12-3 or TRBV12-4 and TRBJ1-1, with a weak D call TRBD1 (6 bases). This clonotype was sampled from a human donor in a cohort sampled during active COVID-19. Sample: peripheral blood. This chain's CDR3 is CASCGGLVTEAFF. The CDR3 DNA reads TGTGCCAGCTGCGGGGGCTTAGTAACTGAAGCTTTCTTT.